This TCR beta chain was sequenced in a study of Ad26.COV2.S vaccination and SARS-CoV-2 variants. Study information: Doses of Ad26.COV2.S were injected into muscle once or twice, 56 days apart.

In this sample, this clone turned up a few times. Its antigen is undetermined. Libraries were prepared by immunoSEQ multiplex PCR; TCRdb keeps only in-frame clonotypes and omits some of them. This sample has about 320,000 clones, with over 80% found just once. CDR1 and CDR2 from the germline V gene are SGHRS and YFSETQ. This CDR3 region has 15 residues. V lost 0 bases and J lost 2, with 12 bases in between. General study results and limits: Total T cell responses were possibly underestimated by TCR breadth and depth analyses. Spike-specific TCR breadth ran higher among vaccine recipients than placebo recipients.

Treatment defined: 15 to 20 received Ad26.COV2.S at low or high dose, single or two shots; roughly 5 received placebo; per-sample allocation not given. Samples were taken on day 63 after the first vaccine or placebo injection. The vaccine delivered Wuhan-strain SARS-CoV-2 spike through an Ad26 vector. The clonotype originates from a person aged 18-60 years who received the Ad26.COV2.S COVID-19 vaccine or a placebo. The specimen comprised peripheral blood, sampled in a trial of Ad26.COV2.S vaccine versus placebo. The chain combines TRBV5-1 with TRBJ2-7; D uncertain. The CDR3 is CASSLETWQAYEQYF. CDR3 coding DNA: TGCGCCAGCAGCTTGGAAACTTGGCAGGCCTACGAGCAGTACTTC.